This is a list of T cell receptor beta chains from one sample in a study of human T cells and chemical hapten exposure. A single record per CDR3 protein comes from TCRdb applying MiXCR to the RACE reads. The sample lists 38,000 or so distinct CDR3 sequences; over 7.5% were seen once. Sequenced material: whole blood, taken in connection with sensitization to the hapten diphenylcyclopropenone (DPC). The receptors shown here come from a man in his fifties with alopecia areata. Some clones in this sample may be carry-over from other donors' samples. The CDR3 runs from the conserved cysteine through the conserved F or W. The D gene is left open where the match is weak. Only part of the rows carry a size: once, few, many, or a class if the clone is expanded.

>TRBJ2-5|TRBD2|-|TRBV7-7
TGTGCCAGCAGTCGCGGACTAGCGGGAGGGGAGACCCAGTACTTC
CASSRGLAGGETQYF
>TRBJ2-1|TRBD1|few|TRBV20-1
TGCAGTGCCGGGACAGGGAATAGGGATGAGCAGTTCTTC
CSAGTGNRDEQFF
>TRBJ2-7|TRBD2|few|TRBV28
TGTGCCAGCCGCTCGGGGGGGAGCTCCTACGAGCAGTACTTC
CASRSGGSSYEQYF
>TRBJ2-1|TRBD1|many|TRBV7-9
TGTGCCAGCAGCCCTCGGACAGGCTCCTGGTCCTACAATGAGCAGTTCTTC
CASSPRTGSWSYNEQFF
>TRBJ2-7|-|-|TRBV24-1
TGTGCCCCCACCCAGATCCTAAACGAGCAGTACTTC
CAPTQILNEQYF
>TRBJ2-7|-|many|TRBV6-2/TRBV6-3
TGTGCCAGCAGTTATTCTCCTAGCCGTCGCGAGCAGTACTTC
CASSYSPSRREQYF
>TRBJ2-7|TRBD2|-|TRBV28
TGTGCCAGCAGTGGGACTAGCGGGAGGGCCCAATACGAGCAGTACTTC
CASSGTSGRAQYEQYF
>TRBJ2-7|-|many|TRBV28
TGTGCCAGCGTGCCAGCGTCCTCCTACGAGCAGTACTTC
CASVPASSYEQYF
>TRBJ1-1|-|few|TRBV28
TGTGCCAGCAGGGCAGATCAGAACACTGAAGCTTTCTTT
CASRADQNTEAFF
>TRBJ2-1|-|-|TRBV24-1
TGTGCCACCAGTCCCTCTGGGGGGTCCTACAATGAGCAGTTCTTC
CATSPSGGSYNEQFF
>TRBJ1-5|-|many|TRBV7-9
TGTGCCAGCAGCTTGGGACAATATAGCAATCAGCCCCAGCATTTT
CASSLGQYSNQPQHF
>TRBJ1-2|-|many|TRBV3-1
TGTGCCACCAGACGGGGGGCCGGTGGCTACACCTTC
CATRRGAGGYTF
>TRBJ2-1|-|many|TRBV24-1
TGTGCCACCAGCTTAACGGGCCTTGAGCAGTTCTTC
CATSLTGLEQFF
>TRBJ2-3|TRBD1|many|TRBV19
TGTGCCAGTACCAGCACGACAGGGACGGGGACAGATACGCAGTATTTT
CASTSTTGTGTDTQYF
>TRBJ2-1|-|many|TRBV7-2
TGTGCCAGCAGCCCAGGCTCCTACAATGAGCAGTTCTTC
CASSPGSYNEQFF
>TRBJ2-1|TRBD1|many|TRBV5-1
TGCGCCAGCAGCTCTCAGGGGGTGCTCGGCAATGAGCAGTTCTTC
CASSSQGVLGNEQFF
>TRBJ2-3|TRBD2|few|TRBV7-2
TGTGCCAGCAGCTTAGAAGGAGTGGGAGGGCCGGTAAATACGCAGTATTTT
CASSLEGVGGPVNTQYF
>TRBJ2-1|-|few|TRBV10-2
TGCGCCAGCAGTGAGGGGGGCAGTTCCTACAATGAGCAGTTCTTC
CASSEGGSSYNEQFF
>TRBJ2-4|-|-|TRBV10-1
TGCGCCAGCAGTCCGACCCTAAGAAACATTAAGTACTTC
CASSPTLRNIKYF
>TRBJ2-7|-|many|TRBV28
TGTGCCAGCGGGCAAATAATTACTACAGGAGCCTACGAGCAGTACTTC
CASGQIITTGAYEQYF
>TRBJ2-7|-|many|TRBV27
TGTGCCAGCAGTTTATCAGCGTACTCCGCCTTCCCTTCCTACGAGCAGTACTTC
CASSLSAYSAFPSYEQYF
>TRBJ2-3|TRBD1|many|TRBV27
TGTGCCAGCAGTTTAAAACAGGGGGAGGATACGCAGTATTTT
CASSLKQGEDTQYF
>TRBJ1-5|-|many|TRBV19
TGTGCCAGTAGTATGGCGGGAGGCAATCAGCCCCAGCATTTT
CASSMAGGNQPQHF
>TRBJ2-3|TRBD1|few|TRBV28
TGTGCCAGCAGCCCCGGGACAGGGGACACAGATACGCAGTATTTT
CASSPGTGDTDTQYF
>TRBJ2-1|TRBD1|many|TRBV6-5
TGTGCCAGCAGTCACTACGGCCTGTCGGGACAGATATACAATGAGCAGTTCTTC
CASSHYGLSGQIYNEQFF
>TRBJ1-3|-|-|TRBV7-6
TGTGCCAGCAGCTTAGGGGGGTTCAGCTCTGGAAACACCATATATTTT
CASSLGGFSSGNTIYF
>TRBJ1-1|-|-|TRBV29-1
TGCAGCGTGACAGTTTACACTGAAGCTTTCTTT
CSVTVYTEAFF
>TRBJ2-1|-|many|TRBV29-1
TGCAGCGTTAAGCAGGCGGGTAATGAGCAGTTCTTC
CSVKQAGNEQFF
>TRBJ2-2|TRBD1|few|TRBV10-3
TGTGCCATCAGAAGTGGACAGGGTGGCACCGGGGAGCTGTTTTTT
CAIRSGQGGTGELFF
>TRBJ2-1|-|-|TRBV10-3
TGTGCCATCAGTGAGTCCCAGGACTACAATGAGCAGTTCTTC
CAISESQDYNEQFF
>TRBJ2-2|TRBD1|many|TRBV30
TGTGCCTGGGGGACAGGGAACAGCGGGGAGCTGTTTTTT
CAWGTGNSGELFF
>TRBJ1-2|-|many|TRBV7-2
TGTGCCAGCAGCCCACAGACAGGAGTGACAGGCTACACCTTC
CASSPQTGVTGYTF